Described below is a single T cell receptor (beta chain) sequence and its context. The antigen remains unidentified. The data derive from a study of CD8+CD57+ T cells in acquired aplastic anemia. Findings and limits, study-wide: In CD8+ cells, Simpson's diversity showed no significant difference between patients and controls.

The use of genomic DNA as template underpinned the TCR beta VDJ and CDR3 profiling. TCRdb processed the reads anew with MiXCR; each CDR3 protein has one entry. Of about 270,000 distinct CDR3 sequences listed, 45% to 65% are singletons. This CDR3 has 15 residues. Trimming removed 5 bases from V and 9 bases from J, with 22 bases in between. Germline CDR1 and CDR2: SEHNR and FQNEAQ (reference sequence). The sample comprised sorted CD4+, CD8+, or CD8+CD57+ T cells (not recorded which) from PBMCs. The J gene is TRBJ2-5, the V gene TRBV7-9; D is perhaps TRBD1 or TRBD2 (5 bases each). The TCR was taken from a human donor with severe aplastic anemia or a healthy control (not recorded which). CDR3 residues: CASSPKEDIRGAQYF. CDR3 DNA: TGTGCCAGCAGCCCCAAGGAGGACATCCGAGGAGCCCAGTACTTC.